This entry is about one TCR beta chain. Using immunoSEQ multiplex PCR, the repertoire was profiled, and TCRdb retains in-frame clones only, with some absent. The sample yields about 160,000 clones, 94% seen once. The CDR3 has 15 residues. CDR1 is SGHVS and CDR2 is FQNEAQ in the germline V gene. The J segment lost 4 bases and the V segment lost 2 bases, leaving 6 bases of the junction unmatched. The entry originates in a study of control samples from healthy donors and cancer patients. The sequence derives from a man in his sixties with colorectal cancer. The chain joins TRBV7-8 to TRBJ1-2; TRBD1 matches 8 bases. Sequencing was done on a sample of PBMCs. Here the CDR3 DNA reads TGTGCCAGCAGCTTACTCCGGGACAGGAGCTATGGCTACACCTTC. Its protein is CASSLLRDRSYGYTF.